These 10 T cell receptor beta chains were all obtained from the same sample, sequenced in a study of response to subunit inactivated influenza vaccine. TCRdb fed the RT-PCR reads into MiXCR, producing one record per CDR3 protein. Of over 450,000 distinct CDR3 sequences in the sample, 10% to 15% were seen once. The material sequenced was PBMCs from blood, taken 35 to 45 days after vaccination. The receptor set was obtained from a man aged 50-59 years who received an inactivated influenza vaccine.

The rearrangement uses TRBV2 and TRBJ2-7; weak D call: TRBD2 (5 bases). V was trimmed by 11 bases and J by 0 bases, leaving 32 bases between them. CDR3 length equals 19 residues. Per the germline V gene, CDR1 is SNHLY and CDR2 is FYNNEI. CDR3 residues: CACCSSGWGLKASSYEQYF. Written as DNA, the CDR3 is TGTGCCTGCTGTTCGAGCGGTTGGGGTTTAAAGGCAAGCTCCTACGAGCAGTACTTC. The variable domain in full, completed from reference TRBV2 and TRBJ2-7, reads EPEVTQTPSHQVTQMGQEVILRCVPISNHLYFYWYRQILGQKVEFLVSFYNNEISEKSEIFDDQFSVERPDGSNFTLKIRSTKLEDSAMYFCACCSSGWGLKASSYEQYFGPGTRLTVT.

This chain uses TRBV4-2 with TRBJ2-5; 8 bases are shared with TRBD2. CDR1 LGHNA and CDR2 YNFKEQ come from the germline V gene. The CDR3 consists of 15 residues. J gave up 1 base and V 1 base, and 2 bases lay outside the gene matches. CDR3 loop: CASSQAAGVQETQYF. The CDR3 bases are TGTGCCAGCAGCCAAGCAGCGGGGGTCCAAGAGACCCAGTACTTC.

The CDR3 loop is CASKSLASLYEQYF. The CDR3 DNA reads TGTGCCAGCAAATCCCTGGCCTCACTCTACGAGCAGTACTTC. The chain couples TRBV2 to TRBJ2-7; D is unclear. The germline V and J ends were trimmed by 7 bases and 3 bases, with 16 bases remaining between them. The CDR3 length is 14 residues. Per germline, CDR1 SNHLY and CDR2 FYNNEI.

The chain has TRBV24-1 and TRBJ2-3; D remains unclear. V lost 0 bases to trimming and J lost 3 bases, with 9 bases between them. The germline V gene encodes CDR1 KGHDR and CDR2 SFDVKD. The CDR3 has 15 amino acids. The CDR3 bases are TGTGCCACCAGTGATTTGACTTCTTTGACAGATACGCAGTATTTT. This gives the protein CATSDLTSLTDTQYF.

V and J are TRBV9 and TRBJ2-1; D tentatively fits TRBD1 or TRBD2 (5 bases each). Germline CDR1 reads SGDLS; CDR2 reads YYNGEE. CDR3 length: 16 residues. The V gene lost 2 bases and the J gene lost 5 bases, with 17 bases spanning the gap. CDR3 region: CASSVLPKGTNNEQFF. The DNA for the CDR3 is TGTGCCAGCAGCGTCTTACCCAAGGGGACCAACAATGAGCAGTTCTTC.

This clonotype was seen many times. V is TRBV28 and J is TRBJ2-5; 9 nucleotides match TRBD2. V lost 6 bases to trimming and J lost 1 base; unmatched junction nucleotides: 15. The CDR3 has 18 residues. Germline CDR1 MDHEN, CDR2 SYDVKM. The CDR3 reads CASSPLVLAGASQETQYF. CDR3 nucleotides: TGTGCCAGCAGCCCTCTCGTTTTAGCGGGGGCCTCCCAAGAGACCCAGTACTTC.

The rearrangement uses TRBV7-9 and TRBJ2-2; D may be TRBD1 or TRBD2 (5 bases each). V lost 5 bases, J lost 0 bases, and 13 bases lay in between. Per germline, CDR1 SEHNR and CDR2 FQNEAQ (reference sequence). The CDR3 length is 16 residues. The DNA of the CDR3 is TGTGCCAGCAGCAACCGGGACGGCGCGAACACCGGGGAGCTGTTTTTT. Its translation is CASSNRDGANTGELFF. The full variable domain, rest sourced from reference TRBV7-9 and TRBJ2-2, is DTGVSQNPRHKITKRGQNVTFRCDPISEHNRLYWYRQTLGQGPEFLTYFQNEAQLEKSRLLSDRFSAERPKGSFSTLEIQRTEQGDSAMYLCASSNRDGANTGELFFGEGSRLTVL.

This clonotype was counted ten times or more. V gene TRBV12-3 or TRBV12-4 combines with J gene TRBJ2-7; D may be TRBD2 (6 bases). Trimming removed 6 bases from V and 5 bases from J, with 20 bases in between. The CDR3 consists of 15 residues. In DNA form, the CDR3 reads TGTGCCAGCAGCCCAACCAAGACTAGTTTCCACGAGCAGTACTTC. Its protein product is CASSPTKTSFHEQYF.

This clonotype was seen only a few times. The chain couples TRBV5-6 to TRBJ2-3, with TRBD2 as a possible D gene (6 bases). Germline CDR1 is SGHDT and CDR2 is YYEEEE. The CDR3 extends over 15 amino acids. Trimming stripped 0 bases from V and 0 bases from J, with 8 bases between. CDR3 region: CASSLDGSSTDTQYF. CDR3 in DNA: TGTGCCAGCAGCTTGGACGGGAGTAGCACAGATACGCAGTATTTT.

This clonotype has just a few counts. The V gene is TRBV3-1, the J gene TRBJ2-3, with D unclear. Germline values: CDR1 LGHDT, CDR2 YNNKEL (reference sequence). Trimming took 0 bases from V and 0 from J, leaving 7 bases between them. The CDR3 totals 15 residues. CDR3 DNA sequence: TGTGCCAGCAGCCAAGAGGGGATTAGCACAGATACGCAGTATTTT. It encodes CASSQEGISTDTQYF.